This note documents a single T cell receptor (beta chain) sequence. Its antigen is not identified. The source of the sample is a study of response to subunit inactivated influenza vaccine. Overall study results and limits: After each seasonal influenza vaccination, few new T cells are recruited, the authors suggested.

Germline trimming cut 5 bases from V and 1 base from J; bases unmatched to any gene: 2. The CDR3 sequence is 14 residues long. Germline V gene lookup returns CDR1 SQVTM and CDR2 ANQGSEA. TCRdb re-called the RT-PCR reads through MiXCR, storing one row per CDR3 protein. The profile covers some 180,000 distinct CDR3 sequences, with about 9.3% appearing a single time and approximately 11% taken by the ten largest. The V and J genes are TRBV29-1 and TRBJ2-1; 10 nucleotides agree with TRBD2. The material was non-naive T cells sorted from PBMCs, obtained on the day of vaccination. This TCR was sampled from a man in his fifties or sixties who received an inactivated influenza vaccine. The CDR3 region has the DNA TGCAGCGTTAGCGGGAGGGGTTCCTACAATGAGCAGTTCTTC. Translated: CSVSGRGSYNEQFF.